This T cell receptor (beta chain) was captured in a study of T cells in localized non-small cell lung cancer (TCRdb year 2020). The study in broad terms: The study examined T cell repertoires in approximately 240 patients with early-stage NSCLC and compared tumors with uninvolved tumor-adjacent lungs. All 250 or so NSCLC patients in the cohort were treatment-naive and had localized lung tumors that were resected. The mean age of the NSCLC patients was roughly 70 years, with 120 to 150 men and 107 women. General conclusions and limits of the study: Uninvolved tumor-adjacent lung showed the highest T cell clonality, higher than tumor, which suggests more focused antigenic responses in the uninvolved tumor-adjacent lung. Longer overall survival was associated with higher blood T cell density, whereas shorter survival was associated with higher adjacent-lung clonality. A median of 57 of the top 100 tumor clones were detected in paired uninvolved adjacent lung, and 25 to 35 of these tumor clones were also found among the top 100 clones of the paired uninvolved adjacent lung. Because the study design was exploratory, TCR variables were selected using unadjusted p-values without false-discovery rate correction. Because multi-region tumor sequencing was not performed, intratumor heterogeneity could not be ruled out.

TCR beta CDR3 regions were sequenced from DNA using the immunoSEQ Assay. For the original study's pipeline: T cell density was computed as TCR beta template counts normalized to usable DNA estimated by amplifying housekeeping genes. Using the preseqR package, richness was estimated by extrapolating to 120,000 templates for tissue samples and 400,000 templates for PBMC samples. Clonality was defined by subtracting Pielou's evenness from one. Tissue-enriched TCRs were identified through differential abundance testing performed on productive amino-acid clonotypes, with a minimum total count of 5 and an alpha of 0.1. The Jaccard Index and the Morisita Overlap Index were used to measure how much the repertoires overlapped between compartments. GLIPH grouped TCR beta CDR3s together with public tetramer-defined viral CDR3s, and a viral motif had to include at least three viral sequences and also show V-gene enrichment. The table was pulled from immuneACCESS by TCRdb, which kept in-frame rearrangements only. Such tables lose some clones; where checked, under half of the loss comes from unresolved V genes, and the rest has no known cause. That table supplies the V and J calls and clone size; D and trimming were determined from the DNA. Present in this sample are 35,000 to 40,000 clones, approximately 86% of which were seen just once. The top ten clonotypes cover 5% to 7% of the sample.

V is cut by 3 bases and J by 5 bases, and the space between the germline ends is 10 bases. The CDR3, cysteine through phenylalanine, is 13 amino acids long. The sequence is cut down to CDR3 DNA, 39 bases in frame from base 1. Per the germline V gene, KGHSH is the CDR1 and LQKENI is the CDR2. At diagnosis, peripheral blood, uninvolved tumor-adjacent lung and tumor were collected and stored as a combination of fresh-frozen and FFPE material. For TCR repertoire profiling, blood samples were analyzed in the form of peripheral blood mononuclear cells. Details on this clone: Its target antigen remains unknown. Base quality data are lacking; no much larger clone is found one base away.

This receptor chain uses TRBV18 and TRBJ2-5; D gene: possibly TRBD2, on 5 matching bases. The sample here was peripheral blood, taken before any cancer treatment. The TCR was taken from a man between 35 and 75 years old with stage I lung adenocarcinoma. For the CDR3, the sequence is CASSPRAAETQYF. Here is the DNA: TGTGCCAGCTCACCGAGGGCGGCGGAGACCCAGTACTTC.